This TCR beta chain was documented in a study of OX40 agonist ivuxolimab in advanced cancers. Study findings and constraints: Normalized T-cell clonal expansion was also low in a subset of nonresponders.

As to this clone: Its antigen is not identified.

Trimming left V 4 bases short and J 4 bases short, with 10 bases between. Germline CDR1 SNHLY, CDR2 FYNNEI. The CDR3 runs 13 residues. Method: immunoSEQ multiplex PCR; TCRdb's copy keeps in-frame clones and lacks some. Counted here are 60,000 or so clones, 88% occurring once; the ten biggest clones make up approximately 5.4%. The sample consisted of CD4+ or CD8+ T cells sorted from blood, taken in a trial of the OX40 agonist ivuxolimab. The clonotype was recovered from an adult with an advanced solid tumor such as melanoma, head and neck, liver or kidney cancer. This sequence joins TRBV2 and TRBJ1-2, with no clear D. The CDR3 loop reads CASSVGPAYGYTF. In DNA form, the CDR3 reads TGTGCCAGCAGTGTAGGGCCAGCCTATGGCTACACCTTC.